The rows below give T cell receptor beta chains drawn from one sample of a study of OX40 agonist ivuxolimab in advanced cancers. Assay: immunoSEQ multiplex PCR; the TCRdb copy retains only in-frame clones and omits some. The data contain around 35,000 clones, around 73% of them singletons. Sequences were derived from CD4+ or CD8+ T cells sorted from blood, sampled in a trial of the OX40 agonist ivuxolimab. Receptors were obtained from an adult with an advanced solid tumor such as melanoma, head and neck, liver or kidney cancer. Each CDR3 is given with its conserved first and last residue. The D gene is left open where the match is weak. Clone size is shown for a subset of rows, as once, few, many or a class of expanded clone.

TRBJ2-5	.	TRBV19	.	CASSYQATQYF	TGTGCCAGTAGTTATCAGGCGACCCAGTACTTC
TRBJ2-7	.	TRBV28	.	CASERGEQYF	TGTGCCAGCGAAAGAGGTGAGCAGTACTTC
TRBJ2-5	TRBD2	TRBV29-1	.	CSVVGTSRSQETQYF	TGCAGCGTTGTGGGGACTAGCAGAAGCCAAGAGACCCAGTACTTC
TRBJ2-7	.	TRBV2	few	CASRGWGSYEQYF	TGTGCCAGCAGGGGATGGGGGTCCTACGAGCAGTACTTC
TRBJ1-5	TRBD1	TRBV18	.	CASSEGQINSNQPQHF	TGTGCCAGCTCAGAGGGACAGATTAATAGCAATCAGCCCCAGCATTTT
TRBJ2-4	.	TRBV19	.	CASSMRAASLNIQYF	TGTGCCAGTAGTATGAGAGCGGCTAGCTTGAACATTCAGTACTTC
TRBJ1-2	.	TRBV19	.	CASSIAQSRVHGYTF	TGTGCCAGTAGTATAGCTCAGTCCAGGGTACATGGCTACACCTTC
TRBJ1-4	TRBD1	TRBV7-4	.	CASSPDRGGTNEKLFF	TGTGCCAGCAGCCCCGACAGGGGAGGGACTAATGAAAAACTGTTTTTT
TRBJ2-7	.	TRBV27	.	CASSFGGSSYEQYF	TGTGCCAGCAGTTTTGGAGGTTCCTCCTACGAGCAGTACTTC
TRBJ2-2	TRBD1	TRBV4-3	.	CASSTGTGLRPNTGELFF	TGCGCCAGCAGCACGGGGACAGGGTTGCGCCCGAACACCGGGGAGCTGTTTTTT
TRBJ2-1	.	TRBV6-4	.	CASSDASDEQFF	TGTGCCAGCAGTGACGCCTCCGATGAGCAGTTCTTC
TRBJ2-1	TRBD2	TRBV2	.	CASSGLAVEYEQFF	TGTGCCAGCAGTGGACTAGCAGTGGAGTATGAGCAGTTCTTC
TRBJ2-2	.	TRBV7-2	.	CASSWQVITGELFF	TGTGCCAGCAGCTGGCAGGTTATCACCGGGGAGCTGTTTTTT
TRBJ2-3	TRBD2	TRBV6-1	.	CASSELGLVLSTDTQYF	TGTGCCAGCAGTGAATTAGGACTAGTCCTTAGCACAGATACGCAGTATTTT
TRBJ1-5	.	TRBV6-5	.	CASSPRLHRAKPQHF	TGTGCCAGCAGCCCACGATTACACAGGGCTAAGCCCCAGCATTTT
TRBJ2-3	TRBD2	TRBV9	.	CASTGSGGGTDTQYF	TGTGCCAGCACCGGTAGCGGGGGCGGCACAGATACGCAGTATTTT
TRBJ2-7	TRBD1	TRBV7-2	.	CASSSRPGQGAWEQYF	TGTGCCAGCAGCTCCCGACCGGGACAGGGGGCTTGGGAGCAGTACTTC
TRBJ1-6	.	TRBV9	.	CASSVADSGGSPLHF	TGTGCCAGCAGCGTAGCGGACAGCGGGGGGTCACCCCTCCACTTT
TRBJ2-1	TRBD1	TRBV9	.	CASSGWDRGRNEQFF	TGTGCCAGCAGCGGTTGGGACAGGGGGCGAAATGAGCAGTTCTTC
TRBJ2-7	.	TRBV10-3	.	CAINRDVSSYEQYF	TGTGCCATCAACCGGGACGTTAGCTCCTACGAGCAGTACTTC
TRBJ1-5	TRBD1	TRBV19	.	CASSPRQGPQPQHF	TGTGCCAGTAGTCCCCGACAGGGACCTCAGCCCCAGCATTTT
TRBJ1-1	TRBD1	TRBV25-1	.	CASSRDRGFTEAFF	TGTGCCAGCAGCCGGGACAGGGGGTTCACTGAAGCTTTCTTT
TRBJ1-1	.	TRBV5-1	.	CASSLGGSVSNTEAFF	TGCGCCAGCAGCTTGGGGGGGTCGGTGTCGAACACTGAAGCTTTCTTT
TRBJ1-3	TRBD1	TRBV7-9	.	CASSLAFGQGAPGNTIYF	TGTGCCAGCAGCTTAGCCTTTGGACAGGGCGCCCCTGGAAACACCATATATTTT
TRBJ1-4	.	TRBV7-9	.	CASSSDTATNEKLFF	TGTGCCAGCAGCTCGGACACGGCAACTAATGAAAAACTGTTTTTT
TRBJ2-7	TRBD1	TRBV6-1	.	CASSWDGTGNYEQYF	TGTGCCAGCAGTTGGGACGGGACAGGGAACTACGAGCAGTACTTC
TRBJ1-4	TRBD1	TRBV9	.	CASSITGDEKLFF	TGTGCCAGCAGCATTACAGGGGACGAAAAACTGTTTTTT
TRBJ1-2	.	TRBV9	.	CASSVSTAVYGYTF	TGTGCCAGCAGCGTATCTACAGCGGTTTATGGCTACACCTTC
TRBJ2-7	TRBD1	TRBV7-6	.	CASSPGQGAFYEQYF	TGTGCCAGCAGCCCAGGACAGGGGGCTTTCTACGAGCAGTACTTC
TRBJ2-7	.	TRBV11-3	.	CASSTYRARGGLYEQYF	TGTGCCAGCAGCACATACAGGGCCCGCGGAGGGCTGTACGAGCAGTACTTC
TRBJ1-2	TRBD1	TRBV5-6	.	CASSYLGTASNYGYTF	TGTGCCAGCAGCTACCTAGGGACAGCTTCCAACTATGGCTACACCTTC
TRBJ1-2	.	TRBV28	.	CASSPRPDYGYTF	TGTGCCAGCAGCCCACGACCAGACTATGGCTACACCTTC